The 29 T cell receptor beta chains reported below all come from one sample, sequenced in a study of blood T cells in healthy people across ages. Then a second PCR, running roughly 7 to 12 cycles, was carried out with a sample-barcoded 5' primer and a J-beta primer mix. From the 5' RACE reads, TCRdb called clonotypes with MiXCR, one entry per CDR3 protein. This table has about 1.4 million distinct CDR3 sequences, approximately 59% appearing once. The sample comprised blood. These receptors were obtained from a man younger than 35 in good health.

Here the CDR3 reads CASSLDQPQAYEQYF. Written as DNA, the CDR3 is TGTGCCAGCAGTTTGGACCAACCTCAAGCCTACGAGCAGTACTTC. V usage is TRBV6-2 or TRBV6-3 and J usage is TRBJ2-7, with no clear D. The CDR3 extends over 15 amino acids. The V gene lost 4 bases and the J gene lost 2 bases, with 15 bases spanning the gap. CDR1 is MNHEY and CDR2 is SVGEGT in the germline V gene.

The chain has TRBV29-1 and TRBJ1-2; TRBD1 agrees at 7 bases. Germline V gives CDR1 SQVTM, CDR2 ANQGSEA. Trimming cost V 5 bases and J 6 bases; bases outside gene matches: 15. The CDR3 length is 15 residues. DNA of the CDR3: TGCAGCGTTAAGGGTGGACAGGCAAACATAAATGGCTACACCTTC. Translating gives CSVKGGQANINGYTF. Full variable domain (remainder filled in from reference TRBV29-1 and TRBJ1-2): SAVISQKPSRDICQRGTSLTIQCQVDSQVTMMFWYRQQPGQSLTLIATANQGSEATYESGFVIDKFPISRPNLTFSTLTVSNMSPEDSSIYLCSVKGGQANINGYTFGSGTRLTVV.

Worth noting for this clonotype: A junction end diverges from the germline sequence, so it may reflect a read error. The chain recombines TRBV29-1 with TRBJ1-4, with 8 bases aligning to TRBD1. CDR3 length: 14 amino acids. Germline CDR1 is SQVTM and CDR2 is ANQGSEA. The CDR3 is CSVLLDRGGENLFF. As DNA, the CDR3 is TGCAGCGTTTTGCTAGACAGGGGCGGTGAAAACCTGTTTTTT.

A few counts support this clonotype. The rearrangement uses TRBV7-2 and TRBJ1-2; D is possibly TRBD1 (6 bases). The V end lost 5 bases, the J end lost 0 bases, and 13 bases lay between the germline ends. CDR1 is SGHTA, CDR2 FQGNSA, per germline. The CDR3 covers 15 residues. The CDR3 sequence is CASSLLQGTNYGYTF. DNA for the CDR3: TGTGCCAGCAGCCTCCTACAGGGTACTAACTATGGCTACACCTTC.

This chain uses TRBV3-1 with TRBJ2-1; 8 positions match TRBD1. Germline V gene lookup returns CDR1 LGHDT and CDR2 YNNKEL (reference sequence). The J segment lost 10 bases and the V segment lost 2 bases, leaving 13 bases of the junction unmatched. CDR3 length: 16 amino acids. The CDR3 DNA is TGTGCCAGCAGCCAAAGACAGGGGATGTTGTCCTACGAGCAGTTCTTC. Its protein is CASSQRQGMLSYEQFF.

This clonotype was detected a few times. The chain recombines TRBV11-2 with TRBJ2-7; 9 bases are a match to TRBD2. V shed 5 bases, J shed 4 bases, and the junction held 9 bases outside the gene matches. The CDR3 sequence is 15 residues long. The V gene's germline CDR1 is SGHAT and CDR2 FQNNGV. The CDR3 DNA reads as TGTGCCAGCAGCCTCGTAGCGGGAGTTGTTTACGAGCAGTACTTC. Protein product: CASSLVAGVVYEQYF.

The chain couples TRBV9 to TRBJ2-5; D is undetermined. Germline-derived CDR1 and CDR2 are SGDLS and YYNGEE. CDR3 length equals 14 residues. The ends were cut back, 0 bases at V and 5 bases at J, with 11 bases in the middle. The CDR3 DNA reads TGTGCCAGCAGCGTAGAGGAGAGTAGGGAGACCCAGTACTTC. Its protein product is CASSVEESRETQYF.

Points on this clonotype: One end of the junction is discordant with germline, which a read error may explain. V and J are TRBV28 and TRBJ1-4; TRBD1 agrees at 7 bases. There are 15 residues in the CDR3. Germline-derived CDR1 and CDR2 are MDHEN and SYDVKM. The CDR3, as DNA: TGTGCCAGCAGTTCCTCGACAGGGTCGAATGAAAAACCGTTTTTT. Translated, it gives CASSSSTGSNEKPFF.

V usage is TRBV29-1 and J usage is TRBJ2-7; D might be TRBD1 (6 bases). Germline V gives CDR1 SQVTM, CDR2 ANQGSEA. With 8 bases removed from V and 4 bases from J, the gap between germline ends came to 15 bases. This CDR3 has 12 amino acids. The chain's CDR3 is CSIGDRRYEQYF. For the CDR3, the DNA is TGCAGCATTGGAGACAGGAGGTACGAGCAGTACTTC.

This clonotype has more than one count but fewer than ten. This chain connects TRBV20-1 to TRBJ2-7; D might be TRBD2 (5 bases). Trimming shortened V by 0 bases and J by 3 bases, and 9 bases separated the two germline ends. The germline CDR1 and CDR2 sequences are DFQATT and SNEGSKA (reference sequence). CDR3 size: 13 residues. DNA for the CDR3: TGCAGTGCTAGAGATAAGGAGGACTACGAGCAGTACTTC. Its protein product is CSARDKEDYEQYF.

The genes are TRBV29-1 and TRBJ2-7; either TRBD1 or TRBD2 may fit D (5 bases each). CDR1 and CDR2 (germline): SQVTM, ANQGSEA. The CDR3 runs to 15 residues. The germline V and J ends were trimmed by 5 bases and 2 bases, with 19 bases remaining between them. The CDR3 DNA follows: TGCAGCGTTTCTGGGGGTGACCTATTCCCCTACGAGCAGTACTTC. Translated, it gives CSVSGGDLFPYEQYF.

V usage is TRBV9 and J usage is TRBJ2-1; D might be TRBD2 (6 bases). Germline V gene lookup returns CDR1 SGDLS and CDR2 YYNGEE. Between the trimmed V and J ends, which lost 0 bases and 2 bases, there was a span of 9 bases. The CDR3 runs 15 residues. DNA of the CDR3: TGTGCCAGCAGCGTAGTAGCGGAAACCTACAATGAGCAGTTCTTC. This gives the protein CASSVVAETYNEQFF.

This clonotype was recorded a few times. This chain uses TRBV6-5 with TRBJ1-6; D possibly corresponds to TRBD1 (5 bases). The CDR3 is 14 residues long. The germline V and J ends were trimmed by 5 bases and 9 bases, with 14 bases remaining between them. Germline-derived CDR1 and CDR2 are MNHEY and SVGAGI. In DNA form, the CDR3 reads TGTGCCAGCAGTCCCAGCAGGGCGGGTTCACCCCTCCACTTT. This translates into CASSPSRAGSPLHF.

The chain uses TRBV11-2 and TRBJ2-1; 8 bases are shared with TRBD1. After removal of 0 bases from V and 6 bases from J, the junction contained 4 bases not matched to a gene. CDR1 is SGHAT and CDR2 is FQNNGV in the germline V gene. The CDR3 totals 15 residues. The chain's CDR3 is CASSLEGQEGNEQFF. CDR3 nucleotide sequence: TGTGCCAGCAGCTTAGAGGGACAGGAGGGCAATGAGCAGTTCTTC.

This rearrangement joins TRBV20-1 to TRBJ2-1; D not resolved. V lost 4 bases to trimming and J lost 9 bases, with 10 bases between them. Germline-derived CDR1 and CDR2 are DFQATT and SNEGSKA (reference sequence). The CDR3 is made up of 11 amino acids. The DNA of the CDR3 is TGCAGTGCTACGGGCGAGATTGAGCAGTTCTTC. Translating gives CSATGEIEQFF.

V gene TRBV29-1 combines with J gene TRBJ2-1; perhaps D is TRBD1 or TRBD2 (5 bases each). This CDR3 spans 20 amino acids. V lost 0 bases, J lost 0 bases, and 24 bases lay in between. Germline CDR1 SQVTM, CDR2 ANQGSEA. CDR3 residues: CSVEDQGPGTPKSSYNEQFF. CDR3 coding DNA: TGCAGCGTTGAAGATCAAGGTCCCGGGACGCCAAAAAGCTCCTACAATGAGCAGTTCTTC.

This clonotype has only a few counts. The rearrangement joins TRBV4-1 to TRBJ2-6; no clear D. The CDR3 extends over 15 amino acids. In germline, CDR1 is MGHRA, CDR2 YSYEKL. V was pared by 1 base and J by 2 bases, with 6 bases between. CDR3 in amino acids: CASSQGATGANVLTF. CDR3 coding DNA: TGCGCCAGCAGCCAAGGCGCCACTGGGGCCAACGTCCTGACTTTC.

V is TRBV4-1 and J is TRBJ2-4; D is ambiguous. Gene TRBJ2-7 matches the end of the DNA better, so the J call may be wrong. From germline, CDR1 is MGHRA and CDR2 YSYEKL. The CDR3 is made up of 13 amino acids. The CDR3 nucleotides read TGCGCCAGCAGCCAAGTTGGAAGTCTCGAGCAGTACTTC. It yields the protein CASSQVGSLEQYF.

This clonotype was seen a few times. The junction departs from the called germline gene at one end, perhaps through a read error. The CDR3 nucleotides are TGTGCCACCAGCAGAGATGGGACTAGCGGGACAGATACGCGGTATTTT. Its protein is CATSRDGTSGTDTRYF. The rearrangement links TRBV15 to TRBJ2-3; 13 nucleotides match TRBD2. The CDR3 is made up of 16 amino acids. The V gene's germline CDR1 is LNHNV and CDR2 YYDKDF (reference sequence).

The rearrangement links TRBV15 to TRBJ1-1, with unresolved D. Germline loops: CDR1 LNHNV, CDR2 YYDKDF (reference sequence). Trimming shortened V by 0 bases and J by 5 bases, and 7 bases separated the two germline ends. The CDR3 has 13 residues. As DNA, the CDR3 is TGTGCCACCAGCAGAGAGGGGAGGACTGAAGCTTTCTTT. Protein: CATSREGRTEAFF.

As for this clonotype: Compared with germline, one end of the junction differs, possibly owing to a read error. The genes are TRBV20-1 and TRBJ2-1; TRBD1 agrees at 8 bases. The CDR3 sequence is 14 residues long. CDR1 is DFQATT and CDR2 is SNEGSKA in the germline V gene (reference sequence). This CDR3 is CGTSGTGLYKEQFF. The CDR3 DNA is TGCGGGACCTCCGGGACAGGATTGTACAAGGAGCAGTTCTTC.

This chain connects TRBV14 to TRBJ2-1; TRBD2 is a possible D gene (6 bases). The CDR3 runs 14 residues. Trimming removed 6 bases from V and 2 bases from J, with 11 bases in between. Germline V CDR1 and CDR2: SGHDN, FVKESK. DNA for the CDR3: TGTGCCAGCAGTCCTAGCGCGACCTACAATGAGCAGTTCTTC. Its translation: CASSPSATYNEQFF.

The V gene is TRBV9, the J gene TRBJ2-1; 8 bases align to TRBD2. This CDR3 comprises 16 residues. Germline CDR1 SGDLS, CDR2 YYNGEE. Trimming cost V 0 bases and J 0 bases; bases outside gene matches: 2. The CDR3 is CASSVGSGISYNEQFF. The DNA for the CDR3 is TGTGCCAGCAGCGTAGGTAGCGGGATCTCCTACAATGAGCAGTTCTTC.

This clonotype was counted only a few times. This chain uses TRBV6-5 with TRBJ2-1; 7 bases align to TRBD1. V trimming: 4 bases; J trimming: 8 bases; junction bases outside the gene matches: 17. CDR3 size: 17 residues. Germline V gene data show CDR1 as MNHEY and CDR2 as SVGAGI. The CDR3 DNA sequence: TGTGCCAGCAGTTCCAACCCGACAGGGTTTTTCGACGATGAGCAGTTCTTC. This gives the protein CASSSNPTGFFDDEQFF.

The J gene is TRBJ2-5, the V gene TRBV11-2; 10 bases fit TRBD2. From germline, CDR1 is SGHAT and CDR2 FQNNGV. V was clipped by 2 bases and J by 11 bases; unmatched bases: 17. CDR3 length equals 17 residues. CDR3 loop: CASSLFPGLAAENEQYF. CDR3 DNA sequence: TGTGCCAGCAGCTTATTTCCCGGACTAGCGGCTGAAAATGAGCAGTACTTC.

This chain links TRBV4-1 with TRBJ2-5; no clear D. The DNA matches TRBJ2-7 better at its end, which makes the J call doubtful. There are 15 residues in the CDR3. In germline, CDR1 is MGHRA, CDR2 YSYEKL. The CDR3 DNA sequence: TGCGCCAGCAGCCAAGATGTCTCCCACTACTACGAGCAGTACTTC. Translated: CASSQDVSHYYEQYF.

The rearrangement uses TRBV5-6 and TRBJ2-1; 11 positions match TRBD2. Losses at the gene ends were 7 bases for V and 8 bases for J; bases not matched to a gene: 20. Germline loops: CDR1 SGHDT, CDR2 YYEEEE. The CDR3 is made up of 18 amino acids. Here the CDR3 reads CASGRRSLAGGRSDEQFF. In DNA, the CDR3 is TGTGCCAGCGGCCGCCGATCATTAGCGGGAGGGCGTAGTGATGAGCAGTTCTTC. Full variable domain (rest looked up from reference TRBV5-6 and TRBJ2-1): DAGVTQSPTHLIKTRGQQVTLRCSPKSGHDTVSWYQQALGQGPQFIFQYYEEEERQRGNFPDRFSGHQFPNYSSELNVNALLLGDSALYLCASGRRSLAGGRSDEQFFGPGTRLTVL.

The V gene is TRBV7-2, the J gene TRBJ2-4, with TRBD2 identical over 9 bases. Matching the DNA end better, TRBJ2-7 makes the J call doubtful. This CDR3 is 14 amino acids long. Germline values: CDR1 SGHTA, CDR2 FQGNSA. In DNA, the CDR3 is TGTGCCAGCAGCGGAGGGACTAGCCTGGACGAGCAGTACTTC. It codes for CASSGGTSLDEQYF.

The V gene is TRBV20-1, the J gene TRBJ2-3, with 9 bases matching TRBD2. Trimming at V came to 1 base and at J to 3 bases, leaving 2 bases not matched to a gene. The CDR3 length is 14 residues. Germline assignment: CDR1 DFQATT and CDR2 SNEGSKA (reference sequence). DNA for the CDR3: TGCAGTGCTAGAGTAACTAGCGGGACAGATACGCAGTATTTT. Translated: CSARVTSGTDTQYF.